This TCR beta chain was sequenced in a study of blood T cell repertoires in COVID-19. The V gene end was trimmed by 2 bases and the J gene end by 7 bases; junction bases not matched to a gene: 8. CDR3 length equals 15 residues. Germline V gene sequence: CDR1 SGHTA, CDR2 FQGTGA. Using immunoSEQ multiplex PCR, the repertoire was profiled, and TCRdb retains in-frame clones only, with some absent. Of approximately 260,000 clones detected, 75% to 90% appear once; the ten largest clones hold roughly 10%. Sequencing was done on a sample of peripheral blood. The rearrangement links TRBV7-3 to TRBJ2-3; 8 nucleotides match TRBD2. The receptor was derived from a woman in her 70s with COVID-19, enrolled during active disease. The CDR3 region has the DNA TGTGCCAGCAGCTTAGGCGGGGGGAATACTTATACGCAGTATTTT. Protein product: CASSLGGGNTYTQYF.